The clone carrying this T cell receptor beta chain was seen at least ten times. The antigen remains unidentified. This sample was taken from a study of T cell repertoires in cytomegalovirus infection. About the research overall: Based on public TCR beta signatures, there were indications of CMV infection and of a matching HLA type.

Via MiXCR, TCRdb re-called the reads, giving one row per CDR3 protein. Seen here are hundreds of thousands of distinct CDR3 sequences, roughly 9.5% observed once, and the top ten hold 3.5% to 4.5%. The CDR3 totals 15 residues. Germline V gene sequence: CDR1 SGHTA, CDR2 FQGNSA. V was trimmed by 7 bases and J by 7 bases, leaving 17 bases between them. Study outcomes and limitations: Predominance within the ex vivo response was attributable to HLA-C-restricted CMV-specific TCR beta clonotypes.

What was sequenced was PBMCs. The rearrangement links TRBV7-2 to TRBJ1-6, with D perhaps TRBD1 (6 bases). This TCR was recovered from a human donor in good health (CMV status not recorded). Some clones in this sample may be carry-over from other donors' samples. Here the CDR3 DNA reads TGTGCCAGCAACCCGGTCGGGGGGCGAAATTCACCCCTCCACTTT. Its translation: CASNPVGGRNSPLHF. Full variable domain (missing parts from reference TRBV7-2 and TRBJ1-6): GAGVSQSPSNKVTEKGKDVELRCDPISGHTALYWYRQSLGQGLEFLIYFQGNSAPDKSGLPSDRFSAERTGGSVSTLTIQRTQQEDSAVYLCASNPVGGRNSPLHFGNGTRLTVT.